These 8 T cell receptor beta chains were sequenced from one sample in a study of T and B cells in COVID-19 patients. From blood, roughly 250-500 ng of genomic DNA served as TRB template. TRB rearrangements were amplified by multiplex PCR with BIOMED2 TRB-A/B primers. One entry per CDR3 protein results from TCRdb running MiXCR on the multiplex PCR reads. This sample has about 5,400 distinct CDR3 sequences, with 25% to 30% found just once. Sequenced material: blood. The receptors originated from a human donor with active COVID-19.

This clonotype occurred many times. CDR3 sequence reads: CASSYSRGPGYTF. The CDR3 DNA is TGTGCCAGCAGTTACTCGAGGGGGCCCGGCTACACCTTC. The V call is TRBV6-5, the J call TRBJ1-2; 7 nucleotides match TRBD1. Losses at the gene ends were 0 bases for V and 8 bases for J; bases not matched to a gene: 3. The germline V gene encodes CDR1 MNHEY and CDR2 SVGAGI. This CDR3 comprises 13 residues.

The CDR3 is CASSTDPRTGANYGYTF. The CDR3 DNA reads as TGTGCCAGCAGTACAGACCCCAGGACGGGGGCTAACTATGGCTACACCTTC. V and J are TRBV27 and TRBJ1-2; a weak D match, TRBD1 (5 bases). Trimming pared 5 bases from V and 0 bases from J, leaving 19 bases between. The CDR3 has 17 amino acids. Germline CDR1 MNHEY, CDR2 SMNVEV (reference sequence).

This clonotype counts as medium-sized (0.01 to 0.1%). The gene calls are TRBV6-2 or TRBV6-3 and TRBJ2-7, with D possibly called TRBD1 or TRBD2 (5 bases each). V lost 0 bases to trimming and J lost 2 bases, with 8 bases between them. This CDR3 is 14 amino acids long. Germline V lookup: CDR1 MNHEY, CDR2 SVGEGT. The CDR3 DNA reads as TGTGCCAGCAGTTACTCCGGGACGACCTACGAGCAGTACTTC. This gives the protein CASSYSGTTYEQYF.

The chain has TRBV6-5 and TRBJ1-6; TRBD1 matches 7 bases. CDR3 length: 17 amino acids. V gave up 2 bases and J gave up 5 bases; unmatched junction bases: 9. CDR1 and CDR2 from the germline V gene are MNHEY and SVGAGI. The CDR3 nucleotides are TGTGCCAGCAGTTACACGACAGGGCCTACTAATAATTCACCCCTCCACTTT. Its protein product is CASSYTTGPTNNSPLHF.

This rearrangement joins TRBV19 to TRBJ2-7, with TRBD1 matching over 9 bases. This CDR3 contains 14 residues. V lost 3 bases and J lost 2; bases outside the gene matches: 2. The V gene's germline CDR1 is LNHDA and CDR2 SQIVND (reference sequence). The CDR3 region has the DNA TGTGCCAGTAGTATTCGGGACAGGGCCTACGAGCAGTACTTC. Protein sequence: CASSIRDRAYEQYF.

There are many counts of this clonotype. V is TRBV29-1 and J is TRBJ1-1; tentatively, D is TRBD1 (6 bases). Germline V lookup: CDR1 SQVTM, CDR2 ANQGSEA. This CDR3 has 14 amino acids. V lost 5 bases, J lost 2 bases, and 15 bases lay in between. CDR3 bases: TGCAGCGTTAATGCAGGGGCGCTTAACACTGAAGCTTTCTTT. Encoded protein: CSVNAGALNTEAFF. Full variable domain (rest looked up from reference TRBV29-1 and TRBJ1-1): SAVISQKPSRDICQRGTSLTIQCQVDSQVTMMFWYRQQPGQSLTLIATANQGSEATYESGFVIDKFPISRPNLTFSTLTVSNMSPEDSSIYLCSVNAGALNTEAFFGQGTRLTVV.

The V gene is TRBV11-3, the J gene TRBJ1-4, with D possibly TRBD1 on 5 matching bases. V shed 4 bases and J shed 9 bases, with 18 bases lying between them. The CDR3 loop spans 15 amino acids. The germline V gene encodes CDR1 SGHNT and CDR2 YENEEA. CDR3: CASSSSREIRKKLFF. The CDR3 nucleotides read TGTGCCAGCAGCTCTTCCAGGGAGATTAGGAAAAAACTGTTTTTT.

This clonotype qualifies as medium-sized. The chain carries TRBV12-3 or TRBV12-4 and TRBJ2-1; D is uncertain. Trimming left V 6 bases short and J 4 bases short, with 7 bases between. This CDR3 is 12 amino acids long. The CDR3 loop is CASSPLYNEQFF. For the CDR3, the DNA is TGTGCCAGCAGCCCATTATACAATGAGCAGTTCTTC.